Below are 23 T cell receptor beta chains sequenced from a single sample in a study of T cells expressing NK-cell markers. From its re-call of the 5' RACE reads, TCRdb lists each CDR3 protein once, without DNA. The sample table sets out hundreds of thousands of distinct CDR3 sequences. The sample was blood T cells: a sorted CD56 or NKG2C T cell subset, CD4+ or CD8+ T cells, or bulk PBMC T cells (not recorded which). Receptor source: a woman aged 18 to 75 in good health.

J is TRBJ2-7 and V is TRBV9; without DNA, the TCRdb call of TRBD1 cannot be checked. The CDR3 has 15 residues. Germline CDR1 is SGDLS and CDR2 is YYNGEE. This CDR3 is CASSMTGTGTYEQYF. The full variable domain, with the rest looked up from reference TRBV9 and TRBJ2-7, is DSGVTQTPKHLITATGQRVTLRCSPRSGDLSVYWYQQSLDQGLQFLIQYYNGEERAKGNILERFSAQQFPDLHSELNLSSLELGDSALYFCASSMTGTGTYEQYFGPGTRLTVT.

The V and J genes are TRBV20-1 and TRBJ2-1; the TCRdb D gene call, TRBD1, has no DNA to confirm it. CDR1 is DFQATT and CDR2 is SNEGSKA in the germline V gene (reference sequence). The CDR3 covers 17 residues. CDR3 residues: CSASYPTGPNSYNEQFF.

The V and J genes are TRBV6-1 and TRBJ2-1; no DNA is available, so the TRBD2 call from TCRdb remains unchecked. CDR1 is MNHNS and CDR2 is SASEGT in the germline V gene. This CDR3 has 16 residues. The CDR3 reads CASSTRASGRNNEQFF.

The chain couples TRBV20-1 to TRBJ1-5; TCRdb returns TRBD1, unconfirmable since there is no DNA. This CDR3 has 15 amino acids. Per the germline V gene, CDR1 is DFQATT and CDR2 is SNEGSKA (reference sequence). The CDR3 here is CSARARTGAGQPQHF.

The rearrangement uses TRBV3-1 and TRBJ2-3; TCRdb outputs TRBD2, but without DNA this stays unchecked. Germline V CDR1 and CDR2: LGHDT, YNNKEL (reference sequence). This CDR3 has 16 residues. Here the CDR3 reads CASSRASGGFTDTQYF.

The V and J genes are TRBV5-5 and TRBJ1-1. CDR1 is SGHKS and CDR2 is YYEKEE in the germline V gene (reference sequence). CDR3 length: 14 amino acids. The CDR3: CASSLVRGDTEAFF.

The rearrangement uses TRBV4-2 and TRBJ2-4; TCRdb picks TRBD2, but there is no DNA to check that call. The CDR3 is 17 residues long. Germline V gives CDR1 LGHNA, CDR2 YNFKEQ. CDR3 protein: CASSQGESGIAKNIQYF.

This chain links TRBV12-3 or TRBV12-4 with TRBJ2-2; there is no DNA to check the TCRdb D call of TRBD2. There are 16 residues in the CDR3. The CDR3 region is CASRPWEGGNTGELFF.

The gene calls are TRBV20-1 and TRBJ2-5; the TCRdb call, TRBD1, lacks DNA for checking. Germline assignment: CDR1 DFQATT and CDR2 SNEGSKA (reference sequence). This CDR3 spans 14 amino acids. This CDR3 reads CSALGGPKSETQYF.

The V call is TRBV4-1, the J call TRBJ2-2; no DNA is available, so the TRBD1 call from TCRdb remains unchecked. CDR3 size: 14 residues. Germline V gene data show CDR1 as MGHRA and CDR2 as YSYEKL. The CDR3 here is CASSHAQGAGELFF.

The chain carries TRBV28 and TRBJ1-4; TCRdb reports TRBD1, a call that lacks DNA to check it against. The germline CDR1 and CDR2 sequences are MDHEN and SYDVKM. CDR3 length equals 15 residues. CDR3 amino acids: CASSLEGQGHEKLFF.

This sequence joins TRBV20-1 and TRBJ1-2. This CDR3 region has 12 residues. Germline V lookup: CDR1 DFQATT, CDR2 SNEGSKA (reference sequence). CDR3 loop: CSARDPPIGYTF.

CDR3 residues: CASSRGLAGESWDTQYF. The rearrangement uses TRBV7-8 and TRBJ2-3; checking the TCRdb D call of TRBD2 is not possible without DNA. Germline CDR1 reads SGHVS; CDR2 reads FQNEAQ. CDR3 length: 17 residues.

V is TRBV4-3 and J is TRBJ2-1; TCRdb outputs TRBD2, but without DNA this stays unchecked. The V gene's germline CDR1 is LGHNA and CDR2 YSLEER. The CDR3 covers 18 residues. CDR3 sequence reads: CASSPPGLAGQGGVEQFF.

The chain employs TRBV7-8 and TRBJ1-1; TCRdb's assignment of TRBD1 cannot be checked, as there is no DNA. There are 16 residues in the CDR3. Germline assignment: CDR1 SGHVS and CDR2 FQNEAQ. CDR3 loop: CASSLVWGHRNTEAFF.

CDR3 amino acids: CSAGTWGNEKLFF. The gene calls are TRBV20-1 and TRBJ1-4; TCRdb designates TRBD1, a call that cannot be tested without DNA. Germline CDR1 reads DFQATT; CDR2 reads SNEGSKA (reference sequence). This CDR3 is 13 amino acids long.

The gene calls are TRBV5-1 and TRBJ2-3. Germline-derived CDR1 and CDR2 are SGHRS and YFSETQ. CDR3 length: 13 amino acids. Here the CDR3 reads CASSWTSADTQYF. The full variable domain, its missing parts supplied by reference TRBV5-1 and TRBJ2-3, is KAGVTQTPRYLIKTRGQQVTLSCSPISGHRSVSWYQQTPGQGLQFLFEYFSETQRNKGNFPGRFSGRQFSNSRSEMNVSTLELGDSALYLCASSWTSADTQYFGPGTRLTVL.

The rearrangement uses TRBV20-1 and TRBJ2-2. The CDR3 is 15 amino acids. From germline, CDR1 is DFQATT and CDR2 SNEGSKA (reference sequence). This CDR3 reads CSARDSTRNTGGLFF.

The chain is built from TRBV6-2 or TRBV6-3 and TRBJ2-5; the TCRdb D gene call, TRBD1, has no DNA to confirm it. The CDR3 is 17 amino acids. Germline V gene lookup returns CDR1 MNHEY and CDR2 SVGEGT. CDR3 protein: CASGGSSAAGGFKTQYF.

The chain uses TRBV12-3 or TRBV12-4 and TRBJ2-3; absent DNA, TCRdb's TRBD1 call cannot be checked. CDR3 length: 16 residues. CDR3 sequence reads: CASSSLPGSPIDTQYF.

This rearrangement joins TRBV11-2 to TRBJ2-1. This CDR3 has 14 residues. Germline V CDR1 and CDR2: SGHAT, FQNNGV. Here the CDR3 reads CASSLTERYNEQFF.

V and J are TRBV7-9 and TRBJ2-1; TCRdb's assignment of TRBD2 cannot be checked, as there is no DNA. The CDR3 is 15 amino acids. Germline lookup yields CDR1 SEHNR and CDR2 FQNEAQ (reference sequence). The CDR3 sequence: CASSLVLAGSDEQFF.

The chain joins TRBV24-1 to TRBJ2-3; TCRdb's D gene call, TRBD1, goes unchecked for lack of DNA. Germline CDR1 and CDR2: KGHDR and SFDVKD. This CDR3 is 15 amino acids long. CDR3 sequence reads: CATGTGTGGADTQYF.